This T cell receptor (beta chain) was captured in a study of OX40 agonist ivuxolimab in advanced cancers. Study-wide background: Partial responses occurred in three patients (one hepatocellular carcinoma, two cutaneous melanoma). Study-wide findings and caveats: In CD8+ T cells, expanded clones were on average more numerous than in CD4+. Researchers did not establish what antigens the expanded peripheral T cells target.

If patients had autoimmune disease history or systemic immunosuppression, they were excluded. Note on this clone: The antigen is unknown.

The protocol was immunoSEQ multiplex PCR, while the TCRdb copy is restricted to in-frame clones and leaves out a portion. Of around 23,000 clones detected, 80% to 90% appear once; the ten largest clones hold 24%. The source of this sequence is an adult with an advanced solid tumor such as melanoma, head and neck, liver or kidney cancer. Sequencing used CD4+ or CD8+ T cells sorted from blood, obtained in a trial of the OX40 agonist ivuxolimab.

The CDR3 reads CASSQEGGAFYNEQFF. DNA of the CDR3: TGCGCCAGCAGCCAAGAGGGGGGGGCTTTCTACAATGAGCAGTTCTTC. The chain combines TRBV4-1 with TRBJ2-1; D might be TRBD2 (7 bases). The CDR3 length is 16 residues. Looked up from germline, CDR1 is MGHRA and CDR2 is YSYEKL. Trimming removed 0 bases at V and 3 bases at J, with 12 bases between.